This T cell receptor beta chain was found in a study of chemoradiotherapy in HPV16-positive cancers. Whole-study context: Functional T-cell assays on a couple of HPV16-positive patients' cells defined candidate HPV-specific clones and common TCR motifs.

Notes on the study in general: Candidate HPV-specific clones and E7-related TCR motifs grew in tumor during treatment. Better recurrence-free survival went with HPV-responsive T-cell expansion in HPV16-positive patients.

This CDR3 contains 16 residues. V lost 2 bases, J lost 8 bases, and 21 bases lay in between. In germline, CDR1 is SGHVT, CDR2 SQSDAQ. With respect to this clone: The antigen is undetermined.

Libraries were prepared by immunoSEQ multiplex PCR; TCRdb keeps only in-frame clonotypes and omits some of them. Among 14,000 or so clones listed, 65% to 85% were seen once. Repeated repertoire sampling spanned the course of chemoradiotherapy. Collection took place from a patient who underwent chemoradiotherapy. This chain uses TRBV7-4 with TRBJ1-2; no clear D. The TCR originated in a human donor with HPV-associated anogenital cancer. CDR3 DNA sequence: TGTGCCAGCAGCTTAAAAGTCGAGGAAAAGCGGGCGGGCTACACCTTC. It specifies CASSLKVEEKRAGYTF.